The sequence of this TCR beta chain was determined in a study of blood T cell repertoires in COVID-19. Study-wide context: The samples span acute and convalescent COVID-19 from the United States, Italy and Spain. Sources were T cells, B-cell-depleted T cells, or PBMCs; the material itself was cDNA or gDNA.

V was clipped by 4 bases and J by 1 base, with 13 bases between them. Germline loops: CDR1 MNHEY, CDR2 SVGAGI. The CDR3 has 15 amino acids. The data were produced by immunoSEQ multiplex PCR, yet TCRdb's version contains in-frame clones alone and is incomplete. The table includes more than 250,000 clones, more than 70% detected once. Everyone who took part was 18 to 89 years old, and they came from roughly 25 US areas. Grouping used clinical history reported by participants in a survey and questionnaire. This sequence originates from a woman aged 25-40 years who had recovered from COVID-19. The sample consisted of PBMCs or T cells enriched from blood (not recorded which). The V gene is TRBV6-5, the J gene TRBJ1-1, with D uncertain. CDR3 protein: CASSLIERWNTEAFF. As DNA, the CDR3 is TGTGCCAGCAGTTTAATCGAGAGATGGAACACTGAAGCTTTCTTT.